One sample yielded the 30 T cell receptor beta chains listed below, sequenced in a study of OX40 agonist ivuxolimab in advanced cancers. Produced via immunoSEQ multiplex PCR; TCRdb's table is partial and in-frame only. Of approximately 100,000 clones listed, under 95% were seen once; the top ten hold roughly 0.5%. The sequences come from CD4+ or CD8+ T cells sorted from blood, collected in a trial of the OX40 agonist ivuxolimab. The receptors were gathered from an adult with an advanced solid tumor such as melanoma, head and neck, liver or kidney cancer.

The chain couples TRBV11-2 to TRBJ2-7; 8 bases match TRBD1. Per the germline V gene, CDR1 is SGHAT and CDR2 is FQNNGV. Trimming took 3 bases from V and 5 from J; bases not matched to a gene: 15. The CDR3 contains 17 residues. Written as DNA, the CDR3 is TGTGCCAGCAGCTTCAATGGGATTGGGCAGGGGGCCAACGAGCAGTACTTC. Translated: CASSFNGIGQGANEQYF.

The rearrangement links TRBV6-5 to TRBJ2-3; TRBD2 matches at 8 bases. The V segment lost 0 bases and the J segment 4 bases; nucleotides outside the gene matches: 6. Germline assignment: CDR1 MNHEY and CDR2 SVGAGI. CDR3 length: 16 amino acids. The CDR3 reads CASSYSRSGGADTQYF. The CDR3 nucleotides read TGTGCCAGCAGTTACTCGAGGTCGGGGGGGGCAGATACGCAGTATTTT.

This clone has just one count. V and J are TRBV5-1 and TRBJ2-7; TRBD2 aligns across 11 bases. This CDR3 has 16 amino acids. Trimming at V came to 3 bases and at J to 0 bases, leaving 5 bases not matched to a gene. CDR1 and CDR2 from the germline V gene are SGHRS and YFSETQ. The CDR3 sequence: CASSYTGTSGSYEQYF. The CDR3, as DNA: TGCGCCAGCAGCTACACCGGGACTAGCGGCTCCTACGAGCAGTACTTC.

The V and J genes are TRBV6-9 and TRBJ1-6; D not resolved. The CDR3 has 10 residues. V lost 9 bases, J lost 7 bases, and 4 bases lay in between. Germline-derived CDR1 and CDR2 are MNHGY and SVAAGI. CDR3 amino acids: CARQNSPLHF. CDR3 DNA sequence: TGTGCCAGACAGAATTCACCCCTCCACTTT.

This clone has a handful of counts. The V call is TRBV5-3, the J call TRBJ2-7; 9 bases match TRBD1. TRBV5-3 is known as an ORF, though its function is uncertain. The CDR3 covers 15 residues. V lost 0 bases and J lost 3; bases outside the gene matches: 4. The CDR3 bases are TGTGCCAGAAGCTTGGATCCGGACAGGGGCTACGAGCAGTACTTC. Translating gives CARSLDPDRGYEQYF.

Points on this clone: A junction end diverges from the germline sequence, so it may reflect a read error. The CDR3 reads CASSPAGAALETQYF. CDR3 nucleotides: TGTGCTAGCAGCCCAGCGGGGGCTGCGTTAGAGACCCAGTACTTC. The V call is TRBV7-7, the J call TRBJ2-5; 8 bases are a match to TRBD2. This CDR3 spans 15 amino acids. The V gene's germline CDR1 is SSHAT and CDR2 FNYEAQ (reference sequence).

This chain joins TRBV5-4 and TRBJ1-4; possible D gene TRBD1, 6 bases. Germline CDR1 and CDR2: SGHNT and YYREEE (reference sequence). The CDR3 is 15 residues long. V lost 4 bases and J lost 5, with 15 bases in between. The CDR3 region is CASSQRGTINEKLFF. CDR3 nucleotides: TGTGCCAGCAGCCAACGCGGGACAATAAATGAAAAACTGTTTTTT.

The gene calls are TRBV6-6 and TRBJ2-7, with D maybe TRBD1 (6 bases). CDR1 MNHNY and CDR2 SVGAGI come from the germline V gene (reference sequence). This CDR3 comprises 14 residues. With 0 bases removed from V and 2 bases from J, the gap between germline ends came to 8 bases. The CDR3 nucleotides are TGTGCCAGCAGTTACTCTGGACAGCCCTACGAGCAGTACTTC. Translation gives CASSYSGQPYEQYF.

The chain carries TRBV18 and TRBJ2-1; the match to TRBD1 covers 8 bases. V shed 3 bases and J 15 bases; nucleotides not matched to a gene: 16. The CDR3 has 15 amino acids. Germline loops: CDR1 KGHSH, CDR2 LQKENI. CDR3 loop: CASSPGTGSAVQPFF. The DNA for the CDR3 is TGTGCCAGCTCACCTGGGACAGGCTCCGCCGTTCAACCGTTCTTC.

CDR3 DNA: TGTGCCAGCAGCCCAGACAGGGGGGGAGACACCTTC. Protein: CASSPDRGGDTF. The chain uses TRBV11-3 and TRBJ1-2; 9 bases fit TRBD1. The CDR3 sequence is 12 residues long. CDR1 SGHNT and CDR2 YENEEA come from the germline V gene. The ends lost 5 bases at V and 12 bases at J; junction bases unmatched: 7.

A note on this clone: At the DNA level, this CDR3 is encoded by other sequences in the same sample as well. V is TRBV5-1 and J is TRBJ2-6, with a tentative D call TRBD1 (5 bases). The CDR3 runs to 15 residues. The germline gives CDR1 SGHRS, CDR2 YFSETQ. Trimming removed 0 bases from V and 2 bases from J, with 6 bases in between. DNA of the CDR3: TGCGCCAGCAGCTTGGAGGGGACTGGGGCCAACGTCCTGACTTTC. This sequence encodes CASSLEGTGANVLTF.

The J gene is TRBJ1-5, the V gene TRBV11-2; no reliable D call. V was pared by 0 bases and J by 6 bases, with 3 bases between. Per the germline V gene, CDR1 is SGHAT and CDR2 is FQNNGV. This CDR3 is built from 12 residues. CDR3: CASSLEGQPQHF. CDR3 DNA sequence: TGTGCCAGCAGCTTAGAGGGTCAGCCCCAGCATTTT.

CDR3 sequence reads: CASSSQGLGKETQYF. The CDR3 DNA sequence: TGTGCCAGCAGCTCACAAGGGCTGGGCAAAGAGACCCAGTACTTC. The chain combines TRBV7-2 with TRBJ2-5; D unclear. This CDR3 has 15 amino acids. CDR1 is SGHTA and CDR2 is FQGNSA in the germline V gene. Trimming shortened V by 4 bases and J by 3 bases, and 15 bases separated the two germline ends.

The V call is TRBV5-1, the J call TRBJ2-3; 9 positions agree with TRBD2. The CDR3 runs 15 residues. Trimming cost V 1 base and J 10 bases; bases outside gene matches: 10. Germline V gives CDR1 SGHRS, CDR2 YFSETQ. CDR3 sequence reads: CASSLRLAGFSPQYF. The DNA for the CDR3 is TGCGCCAGCAGCTTGCGGCTAGCGGGATTTTCGCCGCAGTATTTT.

The J gene is TRBJ2-7, the V gene TRBV5-4, with TRBD2 matching 7 bases. J gave up 3 bases and V 0 bases, and 6 bases lay outside the gene matches. Per the germline V gene, CDR1 is SGHNT and CDR2 is YYREEE (reference sequence). This CDR3 has 15 residues. CDR3 region: CASSLGARELYEQYF. In nucleotides, the CDR3 is TGTGCCAGCAGCTTGGGAGCGCGGGAGCTCTACGAGCAGTACTTC.

The chain employs TRBV11-3 and TRBJ1-1; the D gene is possibly TRBD1 (6 bases). V was trimmed by 0 bases and J by 1 base, leaving 9 bases between them. The CDR3 consists of 15 residues. Germline V CDR1 and CDR2: SGHNT, YENEEA. This chain's CDR3 is CASSLEGGQNTEAFF. In DNA form, the CDR3 reads TGTGCCAGCAGCTTAGAGGGGGGCCAGAACACTGAAGCTTTCTTT.

V and J are TRBV27 and TRBJ1-2; D perhaps matches TRBD1 (6 bases). The CDR3 spans 16 residues. Germline values: CDR1 MNHEY, CDR2 SMNVEV (reference sequence). V was trimmed by 2 bases and J by 4 bases, leaving 17 bases between them. The DNA for the CDR3 is TGTGCCAGCAGTTTACGGGGGGCAGGGTCGGTCTATGGCTACACCTTC. It codes for CASSLRGAGSVYGYTF.

The V call is TRBV19, the J call TRBJ2-7; 10 bases map to TRBD2. V dropped 1 base and J dropped 6; count of bases not matched to a gene: 6. The CDR3 extends over 15 amino acids. Germline lookup yields CDR1 LNHDA and CDR2 SQIVND (reference sequence). The CDR3 reads CASSIGGSGRGEQYF. The CDR3 DNA is TGTGCCAGTAGTATAGGAGGCAGCGGGAGGGGCGAGCAGTACTTC. Looking up the rest from reference TRBV19 and TRBJ2-7 gives the full variable domain: DGGITQSPKYLFRKEGQNVTLSCEQNLNHDAMYWYRQDPGQGLRLIYYSQIVNDFQKGDIAEGYSVSREKKESFPLTVTSAQKNPTAFYLCASSIGGSGRGEQYFGPGTRLTVT.

The CDR3 is CASSLDGTGFYEQYF. The DNA for the CDR3 is TGCGCCAGCAGCTTGGATGGGACAGGGTTCTACGAGCAGTACTTC. The chain recombines TRBV5-1 with TRBJ2-7, with TRBD1 identical over 9 bases. Germline-derived CDR1 and CDR2 are SGHRS and YFSETQ. J lost 3 bases, V lost 0 bases, and 4 bases had no gene match. This CDR3 comprises 15 residues.

The chain has TRBV6-6 and TRBJ2-7; no definite D call. From germline, CDR1 is MNHNY and CDR2 SVGAGI (reference sequence). The CDR3 contains 13 residues. Between the trimmed V and J ends, which lost 5 bases and 1 base, there was a span of 9 bases. The CDR3: CASSDRQSYEQYF. In DNA, the CDR3 is TGTGCCAGCAGTGACCGTCAGTCCTACGAGCAGTACTTC.

The V call is TRBV19, the J call TRBJ2-1; 9 bases map to TRBD1. CDR1 LNHDA and CDR2 SQIVND come from the germline V gene (reference sequence). The CDR3 contains 16 residues. V was clipped by 5 bases and J by 6 bases; unmatched bases: 11. The CDR3, as DNA: TGTGCCAGTAGTGAACCGGGACAGGGAGTCAGCAATGAGCAGTTCTTC. Its translation: CASSEPGQGVSNEQFF.

V is TRBV6-5 and J is TRBJ1-1, with D possibly matching TRBD1 (6 bases). Germline-derived CDR1 and CDR2 are MNHEY and SVGAGI. This CDR3 contains 13 residues. V was cut by 2 bases and J by 8 bases, with 12 bases left in between. CDR3 residues: CASSYIGGSEAFF. CDR3 nucleotides: TGTGCCAGCAGTTACATAGGGGGGTCAGAAGCTTTCTTT.

The chain uses TRBV6-1 and TRBJ1-5; 9 bases align to TRBD1. Germline V gene lookup returns CDR1 MNHNS and CDR2 SASEGT. This CDR3 is 14 amino acids long. V was pared by 7 bases and J by 5 bases, with 6 bases of the junction left unmatched. CDR3 residues: CASIRTGVYQPQHF. In DNA, the CDR3 is TGTGCCAGCATTCGGACAGGGGTGTATCAGCCCCAGCATTTT.

This chain links TRBV5-1 with TRBJ1-4; 7 bases are a match to TRBD1. Germline assignment: CDR1 SGHRS and CDR2 YFSETQ. The CDR3 is 14 residues long. The junction had 9 bases not matched to a gene; V was cut back by 5 bases and J by 8 bases. The chain's CDR3 is CASRPTGTREKLFF. The CDR3 DNA reads as TGCGCCAGCAGGCCGACAGGGACCAGGGAAAAACTGTTTTTT. Looking up the rest from reference TRBV5-1 and TRBJ1-4 gives the full variable domain: KAGVTQTPRYLIKTRGQQVTLSCSPISGHRSVSWYQQTPGQGLQFLFEYFSETQRNKGNFPGRFSGRQFSNSRSEMNVSTLELGDSALYLCASRPTGTREKLFFGSGTQLSVL.

This clone was counted between two and nine times. Other DNA sequences in the sample encode the same CDR3. The chain uses TRBV18 and TRBJ1-5, with D perhaps TRBD1 (5 bases). The germline CDR1 and CDR2 sequences are KGHSH and LQKENI. Trimming shortened V by 5 bases and J by 0 bases, and 8 bases separated the two germline ends. The length of the CDR3 is 14 residues. CDR3 DNA sequence: TGTGCCAGCTCAACAGACAGTAGCAATCAGCCCCAGCATTTT. Its translation: CASSTDSSNQPQHF.

This clone showed up just a few times. The rearrangement links TRBV30 to TRBJ1-3; D gene uncertain. V was shortened by 5 bases and J by 1 base, with 12 bases between the two germline ends. The CDR3 length is 14 residues. From germline, CDR1 is GTSNPN and CDR2 SVGIG (reference sequence). CDR3 bases: TGTGCCTGGGAGAAGGGAGGGTCTGGAAACACCATATATTTT. Encoded protein: CAWEKGGSGNTIYF.

The J gene is TRBJ2-2, the V gene TRBV10-1; TRBD2 aligns across 11 bases. The CDR3 length is 15 residues. After removal of 6 bases from V and 7 bases from J, the junction contained 7 bases not matched to a gene. Germline CDR1 is WNHNN and CDR2 is SYGVQD (reference sequence). The CDR3 reads CASSPTSGIGGELFF. The CDR3 DNA sequence: TGCGCCAGCAGCCCGACTAGCGGGATTGGCGGGGAGCTGTTTTTT.

A single count supports this clone. V usage is TRBV21-1 and J usage is TRBJ2-2; the table's TRBD2 call for D was not verified on the DNA. TRBV21-1 is termed a pseudogene. There are 18 residues in the CDR3. The DNA for the CDR3 is TGTGCCAGCAGCATACTAATAGGACTAGCGGGATATACCGGGGAGCTGTTTTTT. Translation: CASSILIGLAGYTGELFF.

The chain is built from TRBV6-6 and TRBJ1-4; D might be TRBD1 (6 bases). Germline V gene sequence: CDR1 MNHNY, CDR2 SVGAGI (reference sequence). V shed 5 bases and J shed 8 bases, with 15 bases lying between them. This CDR3 has 14 amino acids. In DNA, the CDR3 is TGTGCCAGCAGTCGATCAGGGGTTTTAGAAAAACTGTTTTTT. It specifies CASSRSGVLEKLFF.

CDR3 in amino acids: CASSGPGTSGAQGTDTQYF. CDR3 coding DNA: TGTGCCAGCAGTGGCCCCGGGACTAGCGGGGCCCAGGGCACAGATACGCAGTATTTT. V is TRBV2 and J is TRBJ2-3; 13 nucleotides line up with TRBD2. The junction had 11 bases not matched to a gene; V was cut back by 4 bases and J by 1 base. Germline V CDR1 and CDR2: SNHLY, FYNNEI. This CDR3 is built from 19 residues.